This TCR beta chain was obtained from a study of blood T cell repertoires in COVID-19. This CDR3 is built from 13 residues. Germline V gene sequence: CDR1 LGHDT, CDR2 YNNKEL (reference sequence). The V end lost 6 bases, the J end lost 6 bases, and 12 bases lay between the germline ends. Per the authors' pipeline: Estimated nucleated cell counts came from reference gene primer amplification. The repertoire was sequenced with immunoSEQ multiplex PCR; TCRdb's copy has only in-frame clones and lacks some. That table furnishes V, J and clone size, whereas the DNA furnished D and trimming. The table has a few hundred thousand clones, approximately 88% seen once. Everyone who took part was about 18 to 90 years old, and they came from over 20 US areas. Exposed study participants had met a COVID-19 case within 2 weeks before entry.

The chain couples TRBV3-1 (or the pseudogene TRBV3-2) to TRBJ1-5, with D hard to call. This sequence originates from a woman aged 40 to 50 who had been exposed to COVID-19. Sample: PBMCs or T cells enriched from blood (not recorded which). The CDR3 DNA reads as TGTGCCAGCAGGCCCTCTAGATTTCAGCCCCAGCATTTT. Its translation is CASRPSRFQPQHF.